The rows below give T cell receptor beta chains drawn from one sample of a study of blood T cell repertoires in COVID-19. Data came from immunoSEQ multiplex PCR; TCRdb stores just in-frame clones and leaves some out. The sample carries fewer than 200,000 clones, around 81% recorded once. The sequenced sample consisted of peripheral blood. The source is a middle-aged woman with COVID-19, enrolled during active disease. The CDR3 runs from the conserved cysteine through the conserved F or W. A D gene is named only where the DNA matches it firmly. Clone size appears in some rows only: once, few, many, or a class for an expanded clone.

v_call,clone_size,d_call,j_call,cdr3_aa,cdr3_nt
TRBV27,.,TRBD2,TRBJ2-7,CASSFAGVANPYEQYF,TGTGCCAGCAGTTTTGCGGGGGTCGCGAACCCCTACGAGCAGTACTTC
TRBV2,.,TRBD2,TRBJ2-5,CASGGTGGNQETQYF,TGTGCCAGCGGAGGGACGGGGGGGAACCAAGAGACCCAGTACTTC
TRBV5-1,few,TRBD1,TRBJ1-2,CASSLERTGAYGYTF,TGCGCCAGCAGCTTGGAAAGGACAGGGGCATATGGCTACACCTTC
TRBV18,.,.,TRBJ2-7,CASSPPAAAYEQYF,TGTGCCAGCTCGCCACCCGCGGCAGCCTACGAGCAGTACTTC
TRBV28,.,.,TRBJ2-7,CASSLLLYEQYF,TGTGCCAGCAGTTTACTCCTTTACGAGCAGTACTTC
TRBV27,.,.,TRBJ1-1,CASSLRVGTEAFF,TGTGCCAGCAGTTTGAGGGTAGGCACTGAAGCTTTCTTT
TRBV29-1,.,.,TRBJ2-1,CSVEDLANNEQFF,TGCAGCGTTGAAGACCTAGCGAACAATGAGCAGTTCTTC
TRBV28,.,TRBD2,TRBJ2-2,CASTLVTSGTGELFF,TGTGCCAGCACCCTAGTGACTAGCGGCACCGGGGAGCTGTTTTTT
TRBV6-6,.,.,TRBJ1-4,CASSPAAEKLFF,TGTGCCAGCAGTCCCGCGGCCGAAAAACTGTTTTTT
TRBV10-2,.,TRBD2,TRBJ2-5,CASRGSGTSGSKTQYF,TGCGCCAGCCGGGGGTCCGGGACTAGCGGGAGTAAGACCCAGTACTTC
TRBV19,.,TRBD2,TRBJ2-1,CASSIDPRVAGNNEQFF,TGTGCCAGTAGTATAGATCCCCGGGTAGCGGGGAACAATGAGCAGTTCTTC
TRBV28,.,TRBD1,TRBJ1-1,CASSQPGQSEAFF,TGTGCCAGCAGTCAGCCGGGACAGAGTGAAGCTTTCTTT
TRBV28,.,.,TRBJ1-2,CASSYLSPLGYTF,TGTGCCAGCAGTTATCTGTCTCCCCTCGGCTACACCTTC
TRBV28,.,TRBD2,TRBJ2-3,CASSPLGPGGTQYF,TGTGCCAGCAGTCCCCTGGGCCCCGGGGGGACGCAGTATTTT
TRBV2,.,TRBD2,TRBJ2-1,CASSDSGRAYDNEQFF,TGTGCCAGCAGTGACAGCGGGAGGGCCTATGACAATGAGCAGTTCTTC
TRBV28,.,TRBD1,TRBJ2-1,CASSGPGTGVRYEQFF,TGTGCCAGCAGCGGGCCCGGGACAGGGGTTAGGTATGAGCAGTTCTTC
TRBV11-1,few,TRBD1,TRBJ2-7,CASSSRDSYEQYF,TGTGCCAGCAGCTCCCGGGACAGCTACGAGCAGTACTTC
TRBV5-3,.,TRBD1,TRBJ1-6,CARSLRLTGQGDNSPLHF,TGTGCCAGAAGCCTGCGTCTAACCGGACAGGGAGATAATTCACCCCTCCACTTT